This T cell receptor (beta chain) was sequenced for a study of blood T cell repertoires in COVID-19. The data were produced by immunoSEQ multiplex PCR, yet TCRdb's version contains in-frame clones alone and is incomplete. The sample lists a few hundred thousand clones, approximately 89% seen once, with 1% to 1.5% in the top ten. This CDR3 is 14 amino acids long. CDR1 and CDR2 (germline): SEHNR, FQNEAQ (reference sequence). J was trimmed by 9 bases and V by 7 bases; bases with no gene match: 6. The genes are TRBV7-9 and TRBJ1-6, with 10 bases fitting TRBD1. This sequence originates from a man under 40 who had recovered from COVID-19. The specimen sequenced was PBMCs or T cells enriched from blood (not recorded which). CDR3: CASTPGTGVSPLHF. The CDR3 DNA reads as TGTGCCAGCACCCCCGGGACAGGGGTTTCACCCCTCCACTTT.